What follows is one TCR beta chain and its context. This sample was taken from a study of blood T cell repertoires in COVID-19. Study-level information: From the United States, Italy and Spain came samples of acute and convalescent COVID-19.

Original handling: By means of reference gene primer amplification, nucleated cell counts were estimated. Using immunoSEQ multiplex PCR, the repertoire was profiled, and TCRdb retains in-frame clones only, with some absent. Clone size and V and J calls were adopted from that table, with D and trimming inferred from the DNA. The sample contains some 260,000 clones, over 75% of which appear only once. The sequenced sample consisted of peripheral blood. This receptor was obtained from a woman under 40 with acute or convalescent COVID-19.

CDR3 DNA sequence: TGTGCCAGCAGCGTAGGTCCCCGAGGAGACCAAGAGACCCAGTACTTC. Protein sequence: CASSVGPRGDQETQYF. This rearrangement joins TRBV9 to TRBJ2-5; D is unresolved. The V gene's germline CDR1 is SGDLS and CDR2 YYNGEE. This CDR3 has 16 residues. Trimming took 0 bases from V and 0 from J, leaving 12 bases between them.